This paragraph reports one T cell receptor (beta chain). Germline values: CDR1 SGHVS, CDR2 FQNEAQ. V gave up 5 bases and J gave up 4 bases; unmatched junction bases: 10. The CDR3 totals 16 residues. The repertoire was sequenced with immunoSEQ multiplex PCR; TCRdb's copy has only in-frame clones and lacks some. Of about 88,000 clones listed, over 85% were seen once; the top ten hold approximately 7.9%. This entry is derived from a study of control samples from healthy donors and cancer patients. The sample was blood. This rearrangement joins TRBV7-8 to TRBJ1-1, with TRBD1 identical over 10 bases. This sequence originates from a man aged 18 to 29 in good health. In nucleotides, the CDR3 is TGTGCCAGCAGCCCAGGACAGGGGGTGGAGAGCACTGAAGCTTTCTTT. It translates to CASSPGQGVESTEAFF.